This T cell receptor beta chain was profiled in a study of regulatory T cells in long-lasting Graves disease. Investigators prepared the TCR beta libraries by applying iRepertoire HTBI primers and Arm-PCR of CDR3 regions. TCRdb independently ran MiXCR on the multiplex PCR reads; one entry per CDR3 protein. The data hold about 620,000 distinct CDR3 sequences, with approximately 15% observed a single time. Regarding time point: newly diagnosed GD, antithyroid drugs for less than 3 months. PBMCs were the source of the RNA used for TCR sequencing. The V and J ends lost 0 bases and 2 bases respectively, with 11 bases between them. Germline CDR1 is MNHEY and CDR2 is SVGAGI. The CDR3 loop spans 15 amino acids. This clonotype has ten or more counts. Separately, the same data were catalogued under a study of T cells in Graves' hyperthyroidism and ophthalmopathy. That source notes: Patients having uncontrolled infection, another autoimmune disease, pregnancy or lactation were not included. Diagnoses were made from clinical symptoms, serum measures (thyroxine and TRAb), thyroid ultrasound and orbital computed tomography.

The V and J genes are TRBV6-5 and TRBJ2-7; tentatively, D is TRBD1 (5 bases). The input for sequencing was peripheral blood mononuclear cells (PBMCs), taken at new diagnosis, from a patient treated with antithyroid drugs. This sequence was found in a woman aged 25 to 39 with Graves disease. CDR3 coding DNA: TGTGCCAGCAGTTACTCGACGGCAGGGACCTACGAGCAGTACTTC. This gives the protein CASSYSTAGTYEQYF.